This TCR beta chain was found in a study of T-cell reconstitution after alpha-beta-depleted transplantation in children. Overall study findings and caveats: Some patients' high day-60 TCRbeta diversity was attributed to recipient cells surviving conditioning. One year after transplant, T-cell counts and diversity came mostly from newly produced T cells. Reportedly, only several hundred clones from non-depleted graft cells drove alpha-beta T-cell counts at about two months.

Germline V lookup: CDR1 SGHKS, CDR2 YYEKEE (reference sequence). CDR3 length: 14 residues. V lost 9 bases and J lost 4, with 18 bases in between. Molecular barcoding with unique molecular identifiers was used for the TCRbeta library. TCRdb called the PCR reads again in MiXCR, with one record for every CDR3 protein. The sample carries about 110,000 distinct CDR3 sequences, approximately 6.4% recorded once. As for this clonotype: Its antigen remains unidentified.

V usage is TRBV5-5 and J usage is TRBJ2-3; no definite D call. The sequencing here drew on PBMCs, mostly from graft donor cells, taken 360 days after TCRalphabeta/CD19-depleted stem cell transplant. This receptor was identified in a male patient between 2 and 10 years old who had a stem cell transplant for acute lymphoblastic leukemia, so the T cells may come from the graft donor. CDR3 sequence reads: CAMSPAAGPDTQYF. CDR3 DNA sequence: TGTGCCATGAGCCCGGCGGCCGGGCCAGATACGCAGTATTTT.